A single sample gave rise to the 11 T cell receptor beta chains below, sequenced in a study of cytomegalovirus exposure and HLA in healthy donors (dated by TCRdb to 2016 to 2017). Libraries were prepared through the immunoSEQ multiplex PCR assay. For the multiplex PCR, a mixture combining 60 forward primers for TCR Vbeta segments and 13 reverse primers for TCR Jbeta segments was used. In its TCRdb copy, this immuneACCESS table keeps in-frame sequences only and misses some clones. Where compared with another copy, unresolved V genes explain less than half of these, and the others have no known cause. The sample yields some 130,000 clones; 70% to 90% were counted once. More than 1.5% of the sample is taken by the ten largest. What was sequenced was PBMCs. Source of these receptors: a boy aged 5-17 years in good health and CMV-seronegative.

The chain combines TRBV7-9 with TRBJ2-3; D remains unclear. The V end was cut by 8 bases, the J end by 4 bases, with 19 bases between. The germline CDR1 and CDR2 sequences are SEHNR and FQNEAQ (reference sequence). This CDR3 comprises 15 residues. The CDR3 here is CASDETPARADTQYF. DNA for the CDR3: TGTGCCAGCGACGAGACTCCCGCGCGCGCAGATACGCAGTATTTT.

The chain carries TRBV7-9 and TRBJ2-5, with a possible D match to TRBD2 (6 bases). The CDR3 covers 13 residues. The germline gives CDR1 SEHNR, CDR2 FQNEAQ (reference sequence). V lost 5 bases to trimming and J lost 5 bases, with 12 bases between them. CDR3 coding DNA: TGTGCCAGCAGCCAGACTAGTTGGGAGACCCAGTACTTC. Amino acids: CASSQTSWETQYF. Full variable domain (missing parts from reference TRBV7-9 and TRBJ2-5): DTGVSQNPRHKITKRGQNVTFRCDPISEHNRLYWYRQTLGQGPEFLTYFQNEAQLEKSRLLSDRFSAERPKGSFSTLEIQRTEQGDSAMYLCASSQTSWETQYFGPGTRLLVL.

With respect to this clone: The identical CDR3 is also encoded by other nucleotide sequences in the sample. The chain joins TRBV5-1 to TRBJ2-1; 16 bases fit TRBD2. Germline lookup yields CDR1 SGHRS and CDR2 YFSETQ. The CDR3 totals 15 residues. The junction had 5 bases not matched to a gene; V was cut back by 4 bases and J by 10 bases. CDR3 in amino acids: CASSPGLAGGEEQFF. CDR3 coding DNA: TGCGCCAGCAGCCCGGGACTAGCGGGAGGGGAGGAGCAGTTCTTC.

This chain connects TRBV5-4 to TRBJ1-2; D possibly corresponds to TRBD1 (5 bases). This CDR3 contains 15 residues. CDR1 and CDR2 (germline): SGHNT, YYREEE (reference sequence). The ends were cut back, 3 bases at V and 1 base at J, with 13 bases in the middle. CDR3 sequence: CASSSAQGLNYGYTF. CDR3 in DNA: TGTGCCAGCAGCTCCGCCCAGGGACTTAACTATGGCTACACCTTC.

The rearrangement uses TRBV28 and TRBJ1-1; 10 bases match TRBD1. After removal of 7 bases from V and 4 bases from J, the junction contained 6 bases not matched to a gene. Germline CDR1 and CDR2: MDHEN and SYDVKM. The CDR3 consists of 14 residues. The CDR3 DNA sequence: TGTGCCAGCACTACTAGGACAGGGGGCACTGAAGCTTTCTTT. Residues: CASTTRTGGTEAFF.

The chain has TRBV6-1 and TRBJ1-2, with 9 bases matching TRBD1. This CDR3 contains 13 residues. V trimming: 6 bases; J trimming: 4 bases; junction bases outside the gene matches: 3. The V gene's germline CDR1 is MNHNS and CDR2 SASEGT. The CDR3 loop reads CASRATGGYGYTF. The CDR3 region has the DNA TGTGCCAGCAGGGCGACAGGGGGCTATGGCTACACCTTC.

Only one count was recorded for this clone. This chain uses TRBV5-1 with TRBJ2-7; D is perhaps TRBD1 (5 bases). The germline V gene has CDR1 SGHRS and CDR2 YFSETQ. V lost 4 bases and J lost 3, with 23 bases in between. The CDR3 runs to 17 residues. CDR3 sequence: CASSPDQGPLPYYEQYF. Here the CDR3 DNA reads TGCGCCAGCAGCCCGGACCAGGGTCCCCTCCCTTACTACGAGCAGTACTTC.

The gene calls are TRBV18 and TRBJ1-3; D unresolved. The germline V and J ends were trimmed by 3 bases and 0 bases, with 15 bases remaining between them. This CDR3 region has 17 residues. Germline loops: CDR1 KGHSH, CDR2 LQKENI. The CDR3 coding sequence is TGTGCCAGCTCACCCTTCAGGTCCTATTACTCTGGAAACACCATATATTTT. Amino acids: CASSPFRSYYSGNTIYF.

This clone was seen a few times. The chain is built from TRBV12-5 and TRBJ1-1; unclear D gene. CDR3 length: 14 amino acids. With 1 base removed from V and 5 bases from J, the gap between germline ends came to 11 bases. The germline CDR1 and CDR2 sequences are LGHNT and FRNRAP. The CDR3 loop is CASGLGRLRTEAFF. In DNA form, the CDR3 reads TGTGCTAGTGGTTTGGGACGTTTGCGGACTGAAGCTTTCTTT.

This rearrangement joins TRBV7-2 to TRBJ2-1, with 10 bases identical to TRBD1. The ends lost 1 base at V and 12 bases at J; junction bases unmatched: 3. CDR3 length: 13 amino acids. The germline V gene encodes CDR1 SGHTA and CDR2 FQGNSA. CDR3 sequence reads: CASSLDWDRGQFF. CDR3 bases: TGTGCCAGCAGCTTAGATTGGGACAGGGGGCAGTTCTTC.

The rearrangement links TRBV5-1 to TRBJ2-5; tentatively, D is TRBD1 (6 bases). Germline V gene sequence: CDR1 SGHRS, CDR2 YFSETQ. CDR3 length: 15 residues. V was trimmed by 3 bases and J by 0 bases, leaving 12 bases between them. The CDR3: CASSYSGTYQETQYF. The CDR3 DNA reads as TGCGCCAGCAGCTACTCCGGGACATACCAAGAGACCCAGTACTTC.